What follows are 7 T cell receptor beta chains derived from one specimen sequenced in a study of blood T cell repertoires in COVID-19. Sequencing was performed with immunoSEQ multiplex PCR; in TCRdb, only in-frame clones are kept and a portion is missing. The repertoire holds approximately 14,000 clones, with less than 90% as singletons. The sample consisted of peripheral blood. These receptor sequences come from a human donor in a cohort sampled during active COVID-19.

This clone came up once. V is TRBV28 and J is TRBJ2-1; TRBD2 matches 10 bases. This CDR3 region has 20 residues. CDR1 and CDR2 (germline): MDHEN, SYDVKM. Losses at the gene ends were 3 bases for V and 2 bases for J; bases not matched to a gene: 16. CDR3 sequence reads: CASSFRGGFSGRLTYNEQFF. In nucleotides, the CDR3 is TGTGCCAGCAGTTTTCGTGGAGGATTTAGCGGGAGGTTGACCTACAATGAGCAGTTCTTC.

The rearrangement links TRBV25-1 to TRBJ2-7, with TRBD2 identical over 16 bases. V shed 4 bases and J 0 bases; nucleotides not matched to a gene: 3. The V gene's germline CDR1 is MGHDK and CDR2 SYGVNS. The length of the CDR3 is 17 residues. The DNA for the CDR3 is TGTGCCAGCAGTGGGGGACTAGCGGGAGGGTTCTCCTACGAGCAGTACTTC. As protein: CASSGGLAGGFSYEQYF.

The count of this clone is one. The V and J genes are TRBV18 and TRBJ1-1; no clear D gene. V gave up 1 base and J gave up 0 bases, with 3 bases separating them. The CDR3 runs to 13 residues. Germline lookup yields CDR1 KGHSH and CDR2 LQKENI. In nucleotides, the CDR3 is TGTGCCAGCTCACCACTAGTGAACACTGAAGCTTTCTTT. Residues: CASSPLVNTEAFF. Complete variable domain (other parts from reference TRBV18 and TRBJ1-1): NAGVMQNPRHLVRRRGQEARLRCSPMKGHSHVYWYRQLPEEGLKFMVYLQKENIIDESGMPKERFSAEFPKEGPSILRIQQVVRGDSAAYFCASSPLVNTEAFFGQGTRLTVV.

V is TRBV6-2 or TRBV6-3 and J is TRBJ2-7; unclear D gene. Trimming removed 1 base from V and 7 bases from J, with 5 bases in between. CDR1 and CDR2 (germline): MNHEY, SVGEGT. There are 11 residues in the CDR3. The CDR3: CASSYFEEQYF. CDR3 bases: TGTGCCAGCAGTTACTTTGAGGAGCAGTACTTC.

This sequence joins TRBV4-2 and TRBJ1-3; D uncertain. Germline assignment: CDR1 LGHNA and CDR2 YNFKEQ. CDR3 length equals 15 residues. V lost 0 bases, J lost 2 bases, and 8 bases lay in between. The CDR3 region is CASSQESVPGNTIYF. CDR3 DNA: TGTGCCAGCAGCCAAGAGTCGGTTCCTGGAAACACCATATATTTT.

The chain is built from TRBV6-5 and TRBJ2-7; a weak D match, TRBD2 (7 bases). Germline lookup yields CDR1 MNHEY and CDR2 SVGAGI. This CDR3 region has 14 residues. The ends were cut back, 6 bases at V and 0 bases at J, with 12 bases in the middle. The CDR3 nucleotides read TGTGCCAGCAGCCTAGGGGGGGCCTCCTACGAGCAGTACTTC. Protein sequence: CASSLGGASYEQYF.

The rearrangement links TRBV18 to TRBJ2-5; 9 nucleotides match TRBD1. This CDR3 has 16 amino acids. Germline V gene sequence: CDR1 KGHSH, CDR2 LQKENI. Trimming removed 4 bases from V and 5 bases from J; junction bases left unmatched: 11. As DNA, the CDR3 is TGTGCCAGCTCACAGGGGACAGGGAAGTATTTGGAGACCCAGTACTTC. It specifies CASSQGTGKYLETQYF.